A single sample gave rise to the 4 T cell receptor beta chains below, sequenced in a study of radiation and T cells in renal cell carcinoma (dated by TCRdb to about 2020). Receptor libraries were prepared by the immunoSEQ multiplex PCR assay. TCRdb holds this immuneACCESS table with in-frame rearrangements only. Some clones are missing; in checked studies, unresolved V genes explain under half, and the rest has no known cause. This sample lists about 78,000 clones; about 89% were detected once. Of the sample, about 5.8% is held by the ten largest clones. Explained via the paper, the time point label denotes: blood 4 weeks post-SBRT, at nephrectomy. The sample's treatment or condition label, in plain terms: 15 Gy SBRT to primary tumor, nephrectomy 4 weeks later. Sequencing was performed on blood, taken from a patient whose treatment included radiotherapy and nephrectomy. All receptors come from a woman aged 65 to 85 with renal cell carcinoma.

This chain links TRBV25-1 with TRBJ1-2; no clear D. This CDR3 is built from 14 residues. Germline V gene data show CDR1 as MGHDK and CDR2 as SYGVNS. The germline V and J ends were trimmed by 4 bases and 3 bases, with 12 bases remaining between them. The CDR3, as DNA: TGTGCCAGCAGTGGCCGGATTCGGGACTATGGCTACACCTTC. As protein: CASSGRIRDYGYTF.

This chain connects TRBV9 to TRBJ1-1; D remains ambiguous. The germline V gene encodes CDR1 SGDLS and CDR2 YYNGEE. The CDR3 spans 16 residues. Trimming removed 2 bases at V and 2 bases at J, with 16 bases between. The CDR3, as DNA: TGTGCCAGCAGCGTGTCCTTAGATACCGTAAACACTGAAGCTTTCTTT. Its translation: CASSVSLDTVNTEAFF.

The chain recombines TRBV7-6 with TRBJ2-1; D gene unclear. There are 13 residues in the CDR3. CDR1 and CDR2 (germline): SGHVS, FNYEAQ. Trimming shortened V by 2 bases and J by 9 bases, and 11 bases separated the two germline ends. CDR3 sequence (DNA): TGTGCCAGCAGCTTATTTGGTTCCGGTGAGCAGTTCTTC. It encodes CASSLFGSGEQFF.

V is TRBV25-1 and J is TRBJ2-3; possibly TRBD2 for D (5 bases). V shed 6 bases and J shed 0 bases, with 10 bases lying between them. CDR1 is MGHDK and CDR2 is SYGVNS in the germline V gene. This CDR3 is built from 14 residues. In nucleotides, the CDR3 is TGTGCCAGCAGGCGGGTGGGTAGCACAGATACGCAGTATTTT. This translates into CASRRVGSTDTQYF.